Below, 28 T cell receptor beta chains from the same sample are listed, as sequenced in a study of blood T cell repertoires in COVID-19. The table came from immunoSEQ multiplex PCR; TCRdb's copy has only in-frame clones and leaves some out. Of over 100,000 clones detected, under 90% appear once; the ten largest clones hold 12%. Material for sequencing was peripheral blood. The receptors derive from a woman aged 55-69 years with acute or convalescent COVID-19.

The chain is built from TRBV6-1 and TRBJ1-5; no definite D call. The germline CDR1 and CDR2 sequences are MNHNS and SASEGT. Trimming removed 4 bases from V and 4 bases from J, with 20 bases in between. CDR3 length: 17 residues. The CDR3 region has the DNA TGTGCCAGCAGTGGAGGGTTGGGGAACTTTCTGAATCAGCCCCAGCATTTT. Its protein is CASSGGLGNFLNQPQHF.

This chain joins TRBV5-1 and TRBJ2-1; 7 nucleotides agree with TRBD1. Germline V gene data show CDR1 as SGHRS and CDR2 as YFSETQ. Trimming took 0 bases from V and 6 from J; bases not matched to a gene: 6. The CDR3 has 15 residues. In DNA, the CDR3 is TGCGCCAGCAGCTTGGATCCCGACAGGGCCAATGAGCAGTTCTTC. It codes for CASSLDPDRANEQFF.

This clone was recorded a few times. The chain joins TRBV19 to TRBJ1-3; maybe TRBD1 (5 bases). V lost 10 bases and J 0 bases, leaving 16 bases between the germline ends. This CDR3 contains 15 residues. Germline V CDR1 and CDR2: LNHDA, SQIVND (reference sequence). Here the CDR3 DNA reads TGTGCCACCCTACTCAGGGATAGCTCTGGAAACACCATATATTTT. The encoded protein is CATLLRDSSGNTIYF.

This rearrangement joins TRBV5-4 to TRBJ2-2, with 15 nucleotides matching TRBD2. The V segment lost 2 bases and the J segment 7 bases; nucleotides outside the gene matches: 6. CDR3 length: 17 amino acids. Germline loops: CDR1 SGHNT, CDR2 YYREEE (reference sequence). Here the CDR3 reads CASSLGLAGGLDGELFF. CDR3 nucleotide sequence: TGTGCCAGCAGCTTAGGACTAGCGGGGGGGCTGGACGGGGAGCTGTTTTTT.

The chain combines TRBV2 with TRBJ2-6, with TRBD1 matching over 7 bases. Trimming cost V 6 bases and J 4 bases; bases outside gene matches: 6. Per germline, CDR1 SNHLY and CDR2 FYNNEI. The CDR3 runs to 15 residues. DNA of the CDR3: TGTGCCAGCAGAGAGCAGGGGGTAGGGGCCAACGTCCTGACTTTC. Protein product: CASREQGVGANVLTF.

V gene TRBV7-2 combines with J gene TRBJ2-3, with D possibly TRBD2 on 5 matching bases. Trimming removed 5 bases at V and 2 bases at J, with 14 bases between. The CDR3 contains 15 residues. The germline V gene encodes CDR1 SGHTA and CDR2 FQGNSA. CDR3: CASSRRLAYTDTQYF. For the CDR3, the DNA is TGTGCCAGCAGCCGGAGGCTGGCCTACACAGATACGCAGTATTTT.

The rearrangement uses TRBV2 and TRBJ1-6; TRBD1 is a possible D gene (5 bases). V lost 4 bases to trimming and J lost 9 bases, with 16 bases between them. Germline CDR1 reads SNHLY; CDR2 reads FYNNEI. The CDR3 consists of 15 residues. The CDR3 DNA sequence: TGTGCCAGCAGTGCCGGGACTGCTGGGGGTTCACCCCTCCACTTT. This sequence encodes CASSAGTAGGSPLHF. Full variable domain (outside the CDR3, taken from reference TRBV2 and TRBJ1-6): EPEVTQTPSHQVTQMGQEVILRCVPISNHLYFYWYRQILGQKVEFLVSFYNNEISEKSEIFDDQFSVERPDGSNFTLKIRSTKLEDSAMYFCASSAGTAGGSPLHFGNGTRLTVT.

This clone was observed a single time. The J gene is TRBJ1-4, the V gene TRBV2, with D perhaps matching TRBD1 (6 bases). Germline V gene lookup returns CDR1 SNHLY and CDR2 FYNNEI. V gave up 2 bases and J gave up 2 bases, with 9 bases separating them. This CDR3 is built from 15 residues. CDR3 DNA: TGTGCCAGCAGTGAACAGGGGTTCACTAATGAAAAACTGTTTTTT. Its protein is CASSEQGFTNEKLFF.

This chain uses TRBV5-1 with TRBJ1-2, with D uncertain. The CDR3 has 14 amino acids. Germline values: CDR1 SGHRS, CDR2 YFSETQ. V was cut by 0 bases and J by 6 bases, with 12 bases left in between. The CDR3 nucleotides are TGCGCCAGCAGCTTGGCGCGAGGAGGTAATGGCTACACCTTC. Translated: CASSLARGGNGYTF.

This clone was observed once. The gene calls are TRBV9 and TRBJ1-6; unclear D gene. CDR3 size: 14 residues. Germline V gene lookup returns CDR1 SGDLS and CDR2 YYNGEE. The ends were cut back, 1 base at V and 7 bases at J, with 9 bases in the middle. For the CDR3, the DNA is TGTGCCAGCAGCGTATCGTTCACAAATTCACCCCTCCACTTT. Its protein is CASSVSFTNSPLHF.

V gene TRBV3-1 (or the pseudogene TRBV3-2) combines with J gene TRBJ1-2; TRBD1 agrees at 8 bases. The germline V gene encodes CDR1 LGHDT and CDR2 YNNKEL (reference sequence). Losses at the gene ends were 1 base for V and 6 bases for J; bases not matched to a gene: 10. The CDR3 is 16 amino acids. DNA for the CDR3: TGTGCCAGCAGCCAAGGGGGCAGACAGGGGACAAATGGCTACACCTTC. This gives the protein CASSQGGRQGTNGYTF.

The chain combines TRBV4-1 with TRBJ2-6; the D is unclear. The CDR3 totals 15 residues. The V gene lost 3 bases and the J gene lost 0 bases, with 6 bases spanning the gap. CDR1 is MGHRA, CDR2 YSYEKL, per germline. This chain's CDR3 is CASSQIGSGANVLTF. As DNA, the CDR3 is TGCGCCAGCAGCCAGATCGGCTCTGGGGCCAACGTCCTGACTTTC.

The chain combines TRBV7-2 with TRBJ2-5, with a possible D match to TRBD1 (6 bases). This CDR3 comprises 14 residues. V gave up 3 bases and J gave up 5 bases, with 13 bases separating them. Per the germline V gene, CDR1 is SGHTA and CDR2 is FQGNSA. DNA for the CDR3: TGTGCCAGCAGCTTGTACGTGGGGGCTGAGACCCAGTACTTC. Encoded protein: CASSLYVGAETQYF. Together with reference TRBV7-2 and TRBJ2-5, the CDR3 gives the full variable domain: GAGVSQSPSNKVTEKGKDVELRCDPISGHTALYWYRQSLGQGLEFLIYFQGNSAPDKSGLPSDRFSAERTGGSVSTLTIQRTQQEDSAVYLCASSLYVGAETQYFGPGTRLLVL.

This clone turned up a few times. This sequence joins TRBV18 and TRBJ2-1; 9 nucleotides align to TRBD2. The V gene's germline CDR1 is KGHSH and CDR2 LQKENI. With 2 bases clipped from V and 4 bases from J, the junction kept 3 bases outside the gene matches. This CDR3 comprises 15 residues. The CDR3 protein is CASSPAGGPYNEQFF. The CDR3 DNA is TGTGCCAGCTCACCAGCGGGGGGGCCTTACAATGAGCAGTTCTTC.

The chain combines TRBV4-2 with TRBJ1-1; 7 bases map to TRBD1. The CDR3 has 15 residues. Germline V gives CDR1 LGHNA, CDR2 YNFKEQ. V lost 4 bases and J lost 1; bases outside the gene matches: 6. CDR3 bases: TGTGCCAGCAGCCGAACAGGGGCAGAGAACACTGAAGCTTTCTTT. This sequence encodes CASSRTGAENTEAFF.

This chain links TRBV10-3 with TRBJ1-3, with no clear D. CDR3 length: 14 amino acids. V lost 6 bases to trimming and J lost 2 bases, with 11 bases between them. Germline loops: CDR1 ENHRY, CDR2 SYGVKD. DNA for the CDR3: TGTGCCATCAGCTCGCGATTCGCTGGAAACACCATATATTTT. Its translation is CAISSRFAGNTIYF.

The genes are TRBV7-9 and TRBJ2-3, with 8 bases that match TRBD2. Germline CDR1 is SEHNR and CDR2 is FQNEAQ (reference sequence). The CDR3 loop spans 18 amino acids. With V trimmed by 5 bases and J by 2 bases, 15 bases remained unmatched. Written as DNA, the CDR3 is TGTGCCAGCAGCCCCTCCAGCGGGGGCCTCTGGGACACAGATACGCAGTATTTT. This sequence encodes CASSPSSGGLWDTDTQYF.

V is TRBV5-1 and J is TRBJ2-3; no reliable D call. The V gene's germline CDR1 is SGHRS and CDR2 YFSETQ. V was cut by 4 bases and J by 4 bases, with 10 bases left in between. The CDR3 contains 13 residues. This chain's CDR3 is CASSPSGPDTQYF. CDR3 DNA: TGCGCCAGCAGCCCCTCGGGTCCAGATACGCAGTATTTT.

The genes are TRBV3-1 (or the pseudogene TRBV3-2) and TRBJ2-1; the match to TRBD2 covers 7 bases. Per germline, CDR1 LGHDT and CDR2 YNNKEL (reference sequence). CDR3 length: 15 amino acids. J was trimmed by 2 bases and V by 3 bases; bases with no gene match: 4. The CDR3 loop is CASSQDAGAYNEQFF. The CDR3 coding sequence is TGTGCCAGCAGCCAGGATGCGGGGGCCTACAATGAGCAGTTCTTC.

The V call is TRBV2, the J call TRBJ1-1, with TRBD1 as a possible D gene (6 bases). There are 13 residues in the CDR3. CDR1 and CDR2 from the germline V gene are SNHLY and FYNNEI. The germline V and J ends were trimmed by 7 bases and 1 base, with 10 bases remaining between them. CDR3 coding DNA: TGTGCCAGCACAGGGGCTCCGAACACTGAAGCTTTCTTT. Translating it yields CASTGAPNTEAFF.

V gene TRBV6-1 combines with J gene TRBJ2-1; weak D call: TRBD1 (7 bases). Per germline, CDR1 MNHNS and CDR2 SASEGT. This CDR3 has 21 amino acids. Trimming removed 1 base from V and 4 bases from J, with 29 bases in between. CDR3 amino acids: CASSEDAIGGIGGSGYNEQFF. The CDR3 nucleotides read TGTGCCAGCAGTGAAGATGCGATAGGGGGCATCGGGGGTAGTGGGTACAATGAGCAGTTCTTC.

The V gene is TRBV5-1, the J gene TRBJ1-1; 7 bases fit TRBD1. V gave up 2 bases and J gave up 3 bases; unmatched junction bases: 10. The CDR3 is 16 amino acids. CDR1 and CDR2 from the germline V gene are SGHRS and YFSETQ. CDR3 loop: CASSFGAPGGYTEAFF. CDR3 bases: TGCGCCAGCAGCTTTGGGGCCCCAGGGGGGTACACTGAAGCTTTCTTT.

This clone was counted a few times. The V call is TRBV7-6, the J call TRBJ2-2; 8 nucleotides align to TRBD1. J was trimmed by 4 bases and V by 2 bases; bases with no gene match: 3. The CDR3 is made up of 15 amino acids. Germline CDR1 SGHVS, CDR2 FNYEAQ. For the CDR3, the DNA is TGTGCCAGCAGCTTAAATACAGGGGGCACCGGGGAGCTGTTTTTT. Protein: CASSLNTGGTGELFF. Using reference TRBV7-6 and TRBJ2-2 for the parts outside the CDR3, the full variable domain is GAGVSQSPRYKVTKRGQDVALRCDPISGHVSLYWYRQALGQGPEFLTYFNYEAQQDKSGLPNDRFSAERPEGSISTLTIQRTEQRDSAMYRCASSLNTGGTGELFFGEGSRLTVL.

This clone was seen only once. J is TRBJ1-1 and V is TRBV27, with TRBD1 as a possible D gene (6 bases). Germline CDR1 is MNHEY and CDR2 is SMNVEV (reference sequence). The CDR3 contains 13 residues. The V end was cut by 4 bases, the J end by 4 bases, with 10 bases between. CDR3 DNA sequence: TGTGCCAGCAGTTGGGGAGGGGGCACTGAAGCTTTCTTT. Residues: CASSWGGGTEAFF.

The V call is TRBV5-1, the J call TRBJ1-3, with D hard to call. From germline, CDR1 is SGHRS and CDR2 YFSETQ. V shed 0 bases and J shed 2 bases, with 9 bases lying between them. The CDR3 is 15 residues long. CDR3 bases: TGCGCCAGCAGCTTGGGGGAGTTAACTGGAAACACCATATATTTT. Its protein product is CASSLGELTGNTIYF. The full variable domain, its missing parts supplied by reference TRBV5-1 and TRBJ1-3, is KAGVTQTPRYLIKTRGQQVTLSCSPISGHRSVSWYQQTPGQGLQFLFEYFSETQRNKGNFPGRFSGRQFSNSRSEMNVSTLELGDSALYLCASSLGELTGNTIYFGEGSWLTVV.

The chain links TRBV7-2 to TRBJ1-4; tentatively, D is TRBD1 (5 bases). Germline V CDR1 and CDR2: SGHTA, FQGNSA. There are 16 residues in the CDR3. Trimming pared 4 bases from V and 5 bases from J, leaving 17 bases between. This CDR3 is CASSSAVGTTNEKLFF. Here the CDR3 DNA reads TGTGCCAGCAGCTCTGCAGTTGGGACTACAAATGAAAAACTGTTTTTT.

V is TRBV5-1 and J is TRBJ1-1; D unresolved. The CDR3 contains 14 residues. Per germline, CDR1 SGHRS and CDR2 YFSETQ. Trimming pared 4 bases from V and 1 base from J, leaving 11 bases between. The CDR3 reads CASSQTPGNTEAFF. The CDR3 DNA sequence: TGCGCCAGCAGCCAAACTCCGGGGAACACTGAAGCTTTCTTT.

The chain is built from TRBV2 and TRBJ2-2, with D tentatively TRBD2 (6 bases). Germline V lookup: CDR1 SNHLY, CDR2 FYNNEI. The V end was cut by 7 bases, the J end by 3 bases, with 6 bases between. This CDR3 has 12 amino acids. The CDR3 nucleotides are TGTGCCAGCACGGGGGACACCGGGGAGCTGTTTTTT. Amino acid sequence: CASTGDTGELFF.